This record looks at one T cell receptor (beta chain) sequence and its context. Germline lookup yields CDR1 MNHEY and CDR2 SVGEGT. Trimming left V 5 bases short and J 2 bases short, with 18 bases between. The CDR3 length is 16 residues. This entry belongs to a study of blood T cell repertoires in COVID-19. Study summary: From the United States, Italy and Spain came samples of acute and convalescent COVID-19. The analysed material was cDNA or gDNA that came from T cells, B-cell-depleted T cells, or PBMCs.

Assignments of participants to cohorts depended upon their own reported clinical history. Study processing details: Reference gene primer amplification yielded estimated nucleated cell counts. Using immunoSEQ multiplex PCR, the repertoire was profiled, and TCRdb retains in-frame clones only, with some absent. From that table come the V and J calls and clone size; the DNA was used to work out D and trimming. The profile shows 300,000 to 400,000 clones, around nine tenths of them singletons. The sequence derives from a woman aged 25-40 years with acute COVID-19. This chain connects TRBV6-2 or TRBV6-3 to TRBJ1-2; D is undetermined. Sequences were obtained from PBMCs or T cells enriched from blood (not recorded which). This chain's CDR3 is CASSADGLSRNYGYTF. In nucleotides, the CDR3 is TGTGCCAGCAGTGCGGACGGACTTTCCAGGAACTATGGCTACACCTTC.